This note documents a single TCR beta chain sequence. This entry is derived from a study of blood T cell repertoires in COVID-19. In the study overall: COVID-19 samples, acute and convalescent, were from the United States, Italy and Spain. T cells, B-cell-depleted T cells, or PBMCs provided the cDNA or gDNA that served as material.

Assignment of participants to cohorts was predicated upon participant-reported clinical history. Source study methods: Researchers report that nucleated cell counts were estimated from reference gene primer amplification. Measured with immunoSEQ multiplex PCR; TCRdb has only the in-frame clones, and not every one. The D gene and trimming were derived from the DNA, and the V and J assignments and clone size from that table. Of about 480,000 clones in the sample, roughly 90% were seen once. The sample comprised PBMCs or T cells enriched from blood (not recorded which). This receptor was obtained from a woman in her thirties or forties who had recovered from COVID-19.

In DNA form, the CDR3 reads TGTGCCAGCAGCCACCCCCCAGGATATGGCTACACCTTC. Translated, it gives CASSHPPGYGYTF. The rearrangement uses TRBV11-2 and TRBJ1-2; no clear D gene. CDR1 and CDR2 (germline): SGHAT, FQNNGV. The V gene lost 5 bases and the J gene lost 5 bases, with 12 bases spanning the gap. The CDR3 has 13 amino acids.